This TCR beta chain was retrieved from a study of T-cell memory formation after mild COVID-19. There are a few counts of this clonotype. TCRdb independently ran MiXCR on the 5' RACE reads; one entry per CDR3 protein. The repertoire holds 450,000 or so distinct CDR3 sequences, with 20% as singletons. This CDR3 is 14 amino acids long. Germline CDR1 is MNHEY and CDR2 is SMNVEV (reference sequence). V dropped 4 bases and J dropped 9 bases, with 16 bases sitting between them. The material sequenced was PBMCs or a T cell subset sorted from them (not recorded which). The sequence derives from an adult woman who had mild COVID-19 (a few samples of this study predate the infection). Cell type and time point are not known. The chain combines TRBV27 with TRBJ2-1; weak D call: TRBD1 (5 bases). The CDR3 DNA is TGTGCCAGCAGTTCAGGGCCATTAATAGGTGAGCAGTTCTTC. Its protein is CASSSGPLIGEQFF.